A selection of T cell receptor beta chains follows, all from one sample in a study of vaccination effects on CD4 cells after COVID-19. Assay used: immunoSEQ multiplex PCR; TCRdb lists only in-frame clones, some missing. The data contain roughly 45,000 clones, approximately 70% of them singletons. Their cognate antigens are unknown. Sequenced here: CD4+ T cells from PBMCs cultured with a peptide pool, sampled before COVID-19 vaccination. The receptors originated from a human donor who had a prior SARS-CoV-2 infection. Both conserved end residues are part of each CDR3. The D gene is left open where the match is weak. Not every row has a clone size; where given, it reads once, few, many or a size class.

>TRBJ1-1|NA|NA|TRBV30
CAWKPGWTGTEAFF
TGTGCCTGGAAGCCGGGATGGACGGGGACTGAAGCTTTCTTT
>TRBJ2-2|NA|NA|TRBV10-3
CAISEFLGSQGTGELFF
TGTGCCATCAGTGAGTTTTTGGGTTCGCAAGGGACCGGGGAGCTGTTTTTT
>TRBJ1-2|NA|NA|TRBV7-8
CASSLARGSDGYTF
TGTGCCAGCAGCTTAGCCCGAGGATCGGATGGCTACACCTTC
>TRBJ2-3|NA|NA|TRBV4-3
CASSQRPAASTDTQYF
TGCGCCAGCAGCCAACGACCGGCGGCTAGCACAGATACGCAGTATTTT
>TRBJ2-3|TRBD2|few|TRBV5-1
CASSLGGTRGTDTQYF
TGCGCCAGCAGCCTTGGGGGGACTAGGGGTACAGATACGCAGTATTTT
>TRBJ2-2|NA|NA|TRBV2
CASMSALNTGELFF
TGTGCCAGCATGAGCGCGCTGAACACCGGGGAGCTGTTTTTT
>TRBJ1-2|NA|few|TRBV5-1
CASSPDGLNYGYTF
TGCGCCAGCAGCCCGGACGGCCTTAACTATGGCTACACCTTC
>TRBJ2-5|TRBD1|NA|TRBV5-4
CASSGDRVGTQYF
TGTGCCAGCAGCGGCGACAGGGTAGGAACCCAGTACTTC
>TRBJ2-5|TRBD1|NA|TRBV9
CASSESIGGEYQETQYF
TGTGCCAGCAGCGAAAGCATAGGGGGCGAGTACCAAGAGACCCAGTACTTC
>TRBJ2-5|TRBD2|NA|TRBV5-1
CASTPLGGRETQYF
TGCGCCAGCACCCCCCTCGGCGGGAGGGAGACCCAGTACTTC
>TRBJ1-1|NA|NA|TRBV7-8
CASSLAQRRTLRGNTEAFF
TGTGCCAGCAGCTTAGCGCAACGGCGGACCCTGAGGGGAAACACTGAAGCTTTCTTT
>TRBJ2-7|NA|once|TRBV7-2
CASSPRDPYEQYF
TGTGCCAGCAGCCCCCGGGACCCCTACGAGCAGTACTTC
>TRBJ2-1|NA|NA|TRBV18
CASSQAGFTYNEQFF
TGTGCCAGCTCACAAGCCGGCTTTACCTACAATGAGCAGTTCTTC
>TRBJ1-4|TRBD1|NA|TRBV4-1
CASSQDGTGDEKLFF
TGCGCCAGCAGCCAAGATGGGACAGGGGATGAAAAACTGTTTTTT
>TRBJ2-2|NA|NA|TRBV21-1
CASSKAHRGLAEGYGELFF
TGTGCCAGCAGCAAAGCTCATCGGGGGCTAGCGGAGGGATACGGGGAGCTGTTTTTT
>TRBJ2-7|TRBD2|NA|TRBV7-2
CASSQTSGRSYEQYF
TGTGCCAGCAGCCAGACTAGCGGGCGGTCCTACGAGCAGTACTTC
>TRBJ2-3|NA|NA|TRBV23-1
CASSPSPGYLADTQYF
TGCGCCAGCAGCCCCTCCCCGGGCTATCTTGCGGATACGCAGTATTTT
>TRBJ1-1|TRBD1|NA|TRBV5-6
CASSRDRVSEAFF
TGTGCCAGCAGCCGAGACAGGGTCTCTGAAGCTTTCTTT
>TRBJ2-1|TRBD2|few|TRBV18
CASSQGLADYNEQFF
TGTGCCAGCTCACAGGGACTAGCGGATTACAATGAGCAGTTCTTC
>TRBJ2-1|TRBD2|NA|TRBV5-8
CASSPRGSGRYNEQFF
TGTGCCAGCAGCCCCCGGGGTAGCGGGAGGTACAATGAGCAGTTCTTC
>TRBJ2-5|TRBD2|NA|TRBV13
CASSLTLGSGSETQYF
TGTGCCAGCAGCTTAACCCTAGGTAGCGGGAGTGAGACCCAGTACTTC
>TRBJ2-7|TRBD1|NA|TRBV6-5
CASSYRDRGYEQYF
TGTGCCAGCAGTTACCGGGACAGGGGCTACGAGCAGTACTTC
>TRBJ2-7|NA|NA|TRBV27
CASSLSGLRDLSSYEQYF
TGTGCCAGCAGTTTATCGGGCCTCCGGGACCTGAGCTCCTACGAGCAGTACTTC
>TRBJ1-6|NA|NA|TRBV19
CASSMDSYSYNSPLHF
TGTGCCAGTAGTATGGACAGCTACTCCTATAATTCACCCCTCCACTTT